This note documents a single T cell receptor beta chain sequence. This specimen comes from a study of T cell repertoires in cytomegalovirus infection. TCRdb independently ran MiXCR on the reads; one entry per CDR3 protein. This sample has under 800,000 distinct CDR3 sequences, with around 24% found just once. Germline CDR1 SEHNR, CDR2 FQNEAQ (reference sequence). CDR3 length: 14 residues. V dropped 1 base and J dropped 9 bases, with 13 bases sitting between them. The chain recombines TRBV7-9 with TRBJ2-1; D not certain. This sequence originates from a human donor in good health (CMV status not recorded). Some clones in this sample may be carry-over from other donors' samples. Sequenced input: CD8+ T cells from PBMCs. The CDR3 DNA reads TGTGCCAGCAGCTTAGTGGGTAGCTATGGTGAGCAGTTCTTC. Its protein is CASSLVGSYGEQFF.